One sample yielded the 22 T cell receptor beta chains listed below, sequenced in a study of response to subunit inactivated influenza vaccine. TCRdb reprocessed the RT-PCR reads with MiXCR, giving one entry per CDR3 protein. The data hold 450,000 to 550,000 distinct CDR3 sequences, with roughly 23% observed a single time. The sequencing here drew on CD4+ T cells sorted from PBMCs, taken 5 to 6 days after vaccination. These receptors were collected from a man in his fifties who received an inactivated influenza vaccine.

The V gene is TRBV6-5, the J gene TRBJ2-5; D might be TRBD2 (6 bases). Per the germline V gene, CDR1 is MNHEY and CDR2 is SVGAGI. V shed 2 bases and J shed 5 bases, with 15 bases lying between them. This CDR3 has 15 residues. The CDR3 DNA reads TGTGCCAGCAGTTACAGGGGACTTGAGGGGGAGACCCAGTACTTC. This sequence encodes CASSYRGLEGETQYF.

This clonotype was counted between two and nine times. Its ends do not fully match the called genes, so a read error is possible. This sequence joins TRBV30 and TRBJ2-1, with D possibly TRBD2 on 6 matching bases. The V gene's germline CDR1 is GTSNPN and CDR2 SVGIG (reference sequence). The CDR3 consists of 13 residues. The CDR3, as DNA: TGTGCCTGGAGTGTCCCCGGAGGGCAATTAGGAATCTTC. It codes for CAWSVPGGQLGIF.

This clonotype was picked up a small number of times. The chain uses TRBV28 and TRBJ1-2; D may be TRBD1 (6 bases). Germline V CDR1 and CDR2: MDHEN, SYDVKM. V lost 3 bases to trimming and J lost 8 bases, with 13 bases between them. The CDR3 is 13 amino acids. The DNA of the CDR3 is TGTGCCAGCAGTTTGGACAGCCTAGAGGGCTACACCTTC. Its translation is CASSLDSLEGYTF.

The rearrangement uses TRBV29-1 and TRBJ2-7; D ambiguous. The CDR3 runs to 10 residues. V lost 7 bases and J 6 bases, leaving 10 bases between the germline ends. The germline V gene has CDR1 SQVTM and CDR2 ANQGSEA. This CDR3 reads CSGGPREQYF. CDR3 DNA sequence: TGCAGCGGTGGACCCCGCGAGCAGTACTTC.

The table lists this clonotype with a few counts. The rearrangement uses TRBV12-3 or TRBV12-4 and TRBJ1-2; 7 positions agree with TRBD1. The CDR3 is 15 amino acids. Unmatched junction bases numbered 12, after V lost 6 bases and J lost 5 bases. CDR3 nucleotides: TGTGCCAGCAGCAGTCCGGACAGGCGAACATATGGCTACACCTTC. Encoded protein: CASSSPDRRTYGYTF.

There are a few counts of this clonotype. The chain has TRBV6-2 or TRBV6-3 and TRBJ1-6, with D possibly being TRBD1 (5 bases). This CDR3 region has 13 residues. Germline V gene sequence: CDR1 MNHEY, CDR2 SVGEGT. The ends were cut back, 4 bases at V and 15 bases at J, with 16 bases in the middle. CDR3 nucleotide sequence: TGTGCCAGCAGTTCTCGGACAAACTGGGTCCTCCACTTT. Protein sequence: CASSSRTNWVLHF.

This clonotype was picked up one time. The gene calls are TRBV7-2 and TRBJ2-7; a possible D gene is TRBD2 (7 bases). CDR3 length equals 15 residues. Germline V gene data show CDR1 as SGHTA and CDR2 as FQGNSA. Trimming took 1 base from V and 6 from J, leaving 16 bases between them. The CDR3 sequence is CASSLDPLGGREQYF. In DNA, the CDR3 is TGTGCCAGCAGCTTAGACCCATTGGGGGGGCGCGAGCAGTACTTC. The complete variable domain, with remaining parts taken from reference TRBV7-2 and TRBJ2-7, reads GAGVSQSPSNKVTEKGKDVELRCDPISGHTALYWYRQSLGQGLEFLIYFQGNSAPDKSGLPSDRFSAERTGGSVSTLTIQRTQQEDSAVYLCASSLDPLGGREQYFGPGTRLTVT.

The table lists this clonotype with many counts. The rearrangement uses TRBV7-8 and TRBJ2-2; 10 positions match TRBD2. This CDR3 spans 17 amino acids. V shed 5 bases, J shed 5 bases, and the junction held 11 bases outside the gene matches. CDR1 and CDR2 (germline): SGHVS, FQNEAQ. The CDR3 is CASSLGLAERRTGELFF. The CDR3 DNA reads as TGTGCCAGCAGCCTTGGACTAGCGGAGAGGCGGACCGGGGAGCTGTTTTTT.

V and J are TRBV4-2 and TRBJ2-3; D not certain. The CDR3 extends over 14 amino acids. The V end lost 3 bases, the J end lost 5 bases, and 12 bases lay between the germline ends. Germline V lookup: CDR1 LGHNA, CDR2 YNFKEQ. This CDR3 is CASSHSVKGDTQYF. In nucleotides, the CDR3 is TGTGCCAGCAGCCATTCCGTCAAGGGAGATACGCAGTATTTT.

This clonotype was detected only once. V usage is TRBV7-2 and J usage is TRBJ2-5, with D perhaps being TRBD1 or TRBD2 (5 bases each). Germline V lookup: CDR1 SGHTA, CDR2 FQGNSA. Trimming stripped 3 bases from V and 5 bases from J, with 10 bases between. The CDR3 totals 13 residues. In DNA form, the CDR3 reads TGTGCCAGCAGCTTCTGGGACGGGGAGACCCAGTACTTC. As protein: CASSFWDGETQYF.

The gene calls are TRBV12-3 or TRBV12-4 and TRBJ2-7; 11 bases are shared with TRBD1. V was pared by 1 base and J by 7 bases, with 6 bases of the junction left unmatched. The CDR3 consists of 15 residues. This chain's CDR3 is CASSLGTGGNWEQYF. The CDR3 coding sequence is TGTGCCAGCAGTTTAGGGACAGGGGGCAATTGGGAGCAGTACTTC.

This clonotype was counted at least ten times. The J gene is TRBJ1-1, the V gene TRBV5-6; perhaps TRBD1 as D (5 bases). This CDR3 has 16 residues. Trimming pared 1 base from V and 4 bases from J, leaving 17 bases between. From germline, CDR1 is SGHDT and CDR2 YYEEEE. The CDR3 nucleotides are TGTGCCAGCAGCTTGAATTTATGGAGGGGCGTCACTGAAGCTTTCTTT. Its translation is CASSLNLWRGVTEAFF.

J is TRBJ2-7 and V is TRBV28; D is perhaps TRBD1 or TRBD2 (5 bases each). The CDR3 is made up of 13 amino acids. Germline CDR1 MDHEN, CDR2 SYDVKM. V lost 5 bases to trimming and J lost 6 bases, with 14 bases between them. The CDR3 spells CASSRTGTSEQYF. DNA for the CDR3: TGTGCCAGCAGTCGAACCGGGACGAGCGAGCAGTACTTC.

This clonotype has at least ten counts. This chain uses TRBV12-3 or TRBV12-4 with TRBJ2-1, with D uncertain. The V gene lost 5 bases and the J gene lost 8 bases, with 13 bases spanning the gap. This CDR3 contains 13 residues. The CDR3 here is CASSLMRVDEQFF. CDR3 in DNA: TGTGCCAGCAGTCTGATGAGAGTGGATGAGCAGTTCTTC.

This clonotype was seen a few times. CDR3 nucleotides: TGTGCCAGCAAGAAGGAAGGGATACAGAGCACTGAAGCTTTCTTT. Translated: CASKKEGIQSTEAFF. The chain links TRBV2 to TRBJ1-1; no firm D call. Trimming shortened V by 7 bases and J by 4 bases, and 19 bases separated the two germline ends. CDR3 length: 15 amino acids. Germline loops: CDR1 SNHLY, CDR2 FYNNEI.

This clonotype came up many times. CDR3: CSVLPTSNEQFF. The CDR3 coding sequence is TGCAGCGTTCTCCCGACGTCCAATGAGCAGTTCTTC. This chain links TRBV29-1 with TRBJ2-1, with D unclear. Germline V gives CDR1 SQVTM, CDR2 ANQGSEA. V lost 5 bases and J lost 6, with 11 bases in between. This CDR3 spans 12 amino acids.

This chain joins TRBV7-2 and TRBJ2-1; maybe TRBD2 (6 bases). The V end lost 6 bases, the J end lost 3 bases, and 12 bases lay between the germline ends. The germline V gene has CDR1 SGHTA and CDR2 FQGNSA. This CDR3 is 14 amino acids long. The CDR3 nucleotides read TGTGCCAGCAGTGCCCCGGGACTCTACAATGAGCAGTTCTTC. It translates to CASSAPGLYNEQFF.

This chain links TRBV20-1 with TRBJ2-1; tentative D call: TRBD1 (5 bases). CDR1 and CDR2 (germline): DFQATT, SNEGSKA (reference sequence). This CDR3 is 14 amino acids long. V was trimmed by 3 bases and J by 1 base, leaving 10 bases between them. The CDR3 spells CSASRATSYNEQFF. The CDR3 coding sequence is TGCAGTGCTAGCAGGGCCACATCCTACAATGAGCAGTTCTTC.

The rearrangement joins TRBV28 to TRBJ2-5; D is unresolved. This CDR3 region has 13 residues. The V end lost 4 bases, the J end lost 0 bases, and 6 bases lay between the germline ends. Germline values: CDR1 MDHEN, CDR2 SYDVKM. The DNA for the CDR3 is TGTGCCAGCAGTTCCCAACACCAAGAGACCCAGTACTTC. Protein: CASSSQHQETQYF.

This chain connects TRBV7-3 to TRBJ2-1, with 7 bases matching TRBD2. The CDR3 has 15 residues. V lost 5 bases, J lost 0 bases, and 4 bases stayed unmatched. CDR1 SGHTA and CDR2 FQGTGA come from the germline V gene. CDR3 nucleotides: TGTGCCAGCAGCGTAAGCGGGACCTCCTACAATGAGCAGTTCTTC. This codes for CASSVSGTSYNEQFF.

The chain has TRBV6-1 and TRBJ1-2, with 10 positions matching TRBD1. Germline CDR1 MNHNS, CDR2 SASEGT. Trimming cost V 5 bases and J 3 bases; bases outside gene matches: 6. The CDR3 loop spans 15 amino acids. The CDR3 DNA reads as TGTGCCAGCAGTAGAGGACAGGGGGGTTACTATGGCTACACCTTC. This encodes CASSRGQGGYYGYTF.

In regard to this clonotype: One base away lies a much larger clone, so this may be a sequencing read error. The chain links TRBV29-1 to TRBJ2-3, with a tentative D call TRBD1 (6 bases). The germline V and J ends were trimmed by 4 bases and 6 bases, with 11 bases remaining between them. Per germline, CDR1 SQVTM and CDR2 ANQGSEA. The CDR3 sequence is 12 residues long. CDR3 nucleotide sequence: TGCAGCGTTGCCTGTCAGGGGGATACGCAGTATTTT. As protein: CSVACQGDTQYF.